The 27 T cell receptor beta chains listed next were all sequenced from one sample in a study of T cells in localized non-small cell lung cancer. Assay used: immunoSEQ multiplex PCR; TCRdb lists only in-frame clones, some missing. The sample gives tens of thousands of clones, approximately 80% of which show up once; around 7.9% is in the top ten. Source: PBMCs, taken before any cancer treatment. These receptors originate from a man aged 40 to 69 with stage II lung adenocarcinoma.

This clone appeared a few times. This chain uses TRBV14 with TRBJ2-5; 9 bases are a match to TRBD2. Germline V gene lookup returns CDR1 SGHDN and CDR2 FVKESK. V was clipped by 4 bases and J by 4 bases; unmatched bases: 4. CDR3 length: 14 residues. CDR3 region: CASSRGGALETQYF. The CDR3 DNA reads as TGTGCCAGCAGCCGCGGGGGGGCCCTAGAGACCCAGTACTTC.

This chain joins TRBV9 and TRBJ2-3, with 7 bases lining up with TRBD1. The germline V gene encodes CDR1 SGDLS and CDR2 YYNGEE. V shed 0 bases and J 2 bases; nucleotides not matched to a gene: 3. The CDR3 contains 15 residues. CDR3 in amino acids: CASSVGTGNTDTQYF. CDR3 DNA sequence: TGTGCCAGCAGCGTAGGGACAGGTAACACAGATACGCAGTATTTT.

This chain links TRBV6-5 with TRBJ2-6; D is uncertain. CDR1 is MNHEY, CDR2 SVGAGI, per germline. CDR3 length: 14 residues. Trimming stripped 5 bases from V and 10 bases from J, with 15 bases between. In DNA form, the CDR3 reads TGTGCCAGCAGTCGTACACGGTCCCATAACGTCCTGACTTTC. Its protein product is CASSRTRSHNVLTF.

The chain has TRBV2 and TRBJ1-4; 8 bases agree with TRBD1. This CDR3 comprises 15 residues. V was clipped by 6 bases and J by 6 bases; unmatched bases: 9. Germline lookup yields CDR1 SNHLY and CDR2 FYNNEI. The CDR3 DNA follows: TGTGCCAGCAGGGCAGGACAGGGAGGTGATGAAAAACTGTTTTTT. This sequence encodes CASRAGQGGDEKLFF.

The chain couples TRBV5-1 to TRBJ2-4; TRBD1 agrees at 10 bases. Germline CDR1 and CDR2: SGHRS and YFSETQ. This CDR3 comprises 15 residues. The trim removed 3 bases at V and 7 bases at J, leaving 7 bases unmatched. The CDR3 bases are TGCGCCAGCAGCTCACTAGGGACAGGGGAGAACATTCAGTACTTC. It yields the protein CASSSLGTGENIQYF.

The chain carries TRBV6-1 and TRBJ2-3; 11 bases are shared with TRBD2. From germline, CDR1 is MNHNS and CDR2 SASEGT. The CDR3 is 15 residues long. V lost 4 bases and J lost 3; bases outside the gene matches: 3. CDR3 sequence reads: CASSGSGGATDTQYF. DNA of the CDR3: TGTGCCAGCAGTGGTAGCGGGGGGGCAACAGATACGCAGTATTTT.

The gene calls are TRBV7-8 and TRBJ2-7; D gene ambiguous. Trimming pared 3 bases from V and 3 bases from J, leaving 9 bases between. The CDR3 extends over 13 amino acids. From germline, CDR1 is SGHVS and CDR2 FQNEAQ. The chain's CDR3 is CASSFDWGYEQYF. CDR3 DNA: TGTGCCAGCAGCTTCGACTGGGGCTACGAGCAGTACTTC. Combining the CDR3 with reference TRBV7-8 and TRBJ2-7 gives the whole variable domain GAGVSQSPRYKVAKRGQDVALRCDPISGHVSLFWYQQALGQGPEFLTYFQNEAQLDKSGLPSDRFFAERPEGSVSTLKIQRTQQEDSAVYLCASSFDWGYEQYFGPGTRLTVT.

CDR3 in DNA: TGCGCCAGCAGCCTTAGGGAGAGCTCCTACGAGCAGTACTTC. Translating gives CASSLRESSYEQYF. This chain joins TRBV4-1 and TRBJ2-7; perhaps TRBD2 as D (5 bases). Per germline, CDR1 MGHRA and CDR2 YSYEKL. The CDR3 consists of 14 residues. Trimming stripped 4 bases from V and 0 bases from J, with 10 bases between.

The J gene is TRBJ1-1, the V gene TRBV2, with 7 nucleotides matching TRBD1. Germline assignment: CDR1 SNHLY and CDR2 FYNNEI. Trimming at V came to 6 bases and at J to 4 bases, leaving 17 bases not matched to a gene. This CDR3 has 17 amino acids. The CDR3 DNA sequence: TGTGCCAGCAGGTTTCTTTTGGCAGGGGGTAAGAGCACTGAAGCTTTCTTT. Its translation is CASRFLLAGGKSTEAFF. Supplemented by reference TRBV2 and TRBJ1-1, the full variable domain reads EPEVTQTPSHQVTQMGQEVILRCVPISNHLYFYWYRQILGQKVEFLVSFYNNEISEKSEIFDDQFSVERPDGSNFTLKIRSTKLEDSAMYFCASRFLLAGGKSTEAFFGQGTRLTVV.

The gene calls are TRBV5-6 and TRBJ2-7; D unresolved. Trimming left V 0 bases short and J 3 bases short, with 7 bases between. Looked up from germline, CDR1 is SGHDT and CDR2 is YYEEEE. CDR3 length: 13 residues. CDR3 in amino acids: CASSLAEFYEQYF. CDR3 nucleotides: TGTGCCAGCAGCTTGGCGGAGTTCTACGAGCAGTACTTC.

This clone has more than one count but fewer than ten. The rearrangement links TRBV19 to TRBJ2-1, with a possible D match to TRBD2 (5 bases). CDR1 is LNHDA, CDR2 SQIVND, per germline (reference sequence). This CDR3 has 16 residues. The V and J ends lost 5 bases and 4 bases respectively, with 18 bases between them. The chain's CDR3 is CASSRKGASLYNEQFF. The CDR3 DNA sequence: TGTGCCAGTAGTCGTAAGGGAGCCTCACTTTACAATGAGCAGTTCTTC.

The rearrangement joins TRBV25-1 to TRBJ1-4; 10 bases line up with TRBD1. The J segment lost 8 bases and the V segment lost 8 bases, leaving 11 bases of the junction unmatched. Germline values: CDR1 MGHDK, CDR2 SYGVNS. This CDR3 spans 15 amino acids. The CDR3 nucleotides are TGTGCCAGCGGACGATTCGGGACAGGGGAGGAAAAACTGTTTTTT. Amino acid sequence: CASGRFGTGEEKLFF.

The gene calls are TRBV6-5 and TRBJ1-5; D is uncertain. Trimming shortened V by 0 bases and J by 6 bases, and 6 bases separated the two germline ends. This CDR3 region has 13 residues. Germline lookup yields CDR1 MNHEY and CDR2 SVGAGI. The CDR3 sequence is CASSYSSGQPQHF. DNA for the CDR3: TGTGCCAGCAGTTACTCCTCCGGTCAGCCCCAGCATTTT.

The rearrangement links TRBV29-1 to TRBJ2-3; tentatively, D is TRBD1 (7 bases). CDR1 and CDR2 from the germline V gene are SQVTM and ANQGSEA. The CDR3 totals 13 residues. V was pared by 3 bases and J by 3 bases, with 10 bases between. This CDR3 reads CSVETGRTDTQYF. CDR3 nucleotide sequence: TGCAGCGTTGAGACAGGGAGGACAGATACGCAGTATTTT.

The chain's CDR3 is CSVETRDTYGYTF. DNA of the CDR3: TGCAGCGTTGAGACGCGAGACACCTATGGCTACACCTTC. The gene calls are TRBV29-1 and TRBJ1-2, with D unresolved. This CDR3 has 13 residues. Trimming stripped 3 bases from V and 4 bases from J, with 12 bases between. CDR1 SQVTM and CDR2 ANQGSEA come from the germline V gene.

This clone was seen a handful of times. The chain recombines TRBV5-8 with TRBJ2-2; no clear D gene. The CDR3 has 15 residues. Per the germline V gene, CDR1 is SGHTS and CDR2 is YDEGEE. V shed 4 bases and J shed 7 bases, with 17 bases lying between them. The CDR3 sequence: CASSKYGPISGELFF. For the CDR3, the DNA is TGTGCCAGCAGCAAGTATGGCCCGATAAGCGGGGAGCTGTTTTTT.

V usage is TRBV7-9 and J usage is TRBJ2-3, with D perhaps matching TRBD1 (6 bases). The CDR3 totals 15 residues. Trimming cost V 5 bases and J 2 bases, with 14 bases left between them. Germline loops: CDR1 SEHNR, CDR2 FQNEAQ (reference sequence). CDR3 region: CASSHRDKFTDTQYF. In DNA, the CDR3 is TGTGCCAGCAGCCACCGGGACAAATTCACAGATACGCAGTATTTT.

The chain employs TRBV4-3 and TRBJ1-1, with a weak D call TRBD1 (6 bases). CDR1 and CDR2 (germline): LGHNA, YSLEER. V was cut by 1 base and J by 3 bases, with 12 bases left in between. This CDR3 region has 15 residues. The CDR3 DNA reads TGCGCCAGCAGCCAAGTGGGGGGCGGGGACACTGAAGCTTTCTTT. This gives the protein CASSQVGGGDTEAFF.

This rearrangement joins TRBV5-8 to TRBJ2-7; 9 bases agree with TRBD1. In germline, CDR1 is SGHTS, CDR2 YDEGEE. This CDR3 contains 18 residues. With V trimmed by 1 base and J by 3 bases, 14 bases remained unmatched. CDR3 region: CASSLMGQGSATIYEQYF. The DNA of the CDR3 is TGTGCCAGCAGCTTGATGGGACAGGGCTCCGCTACAATCTACGAGCAGTACTTC.

DNA for the CDR3: TGCGCCAGCAGCTTGGCGGTGGACACCTACAATGAGCAGTTCTTC. Translated: CASSLAVDTYNEQFF. The chain couples TRBV5-1 to TRBJ2-1; tentative D call: TRBD1 (5 bases). V lost 0 bases to trimming and J lost 2 bases, with 9 bases between them. This CDR3 has 15 residues. Germline CDR1 SGHRS, CDR2 YFSETQ.

The chain combines TRBV19 with TRBJ1-5; 11 positions agree with TRBD1. Germline V gives CDR1 LNHDA, CDR2 SQIVND (reference sequence). J lost 6 bases, V lost 5 bases, and 12 bases had no gene match. The CDR3 has 17 amino acids. CDR3 loop: CASSVRGQGAMGQPQHF. The CDR3 nucleotides are TGTGCCAGTAGTGTTCGTGGACAGGGGGCGATGGGTCAGCCCCAGCATTTT.

This clone appeared a single time. This chain connects TRBV6-6 to TRBJ1-4; D call uncertain. Per germline, CDR1 MNHNY and CDR2 SVGAGI (reference sequence). Trimming shortened V by 7 bases and J by 4 bases, and 7 bases separated the two germline ends. The CDR3 contains 12 residues. In DNA, the CDR3 is TGTGCCAGCATGGGAAATAATGAAAAACTGTTTTTT. Translation gives CASMGNNEKLFF.

The chain recombines TRBV5-4 with TRBJ2-7; 7 nucleotides line up with TRBD2. Germline V gene sequence: CDR1 SGHNT, CDR2 YYREEE (reference sequence). The CDR3 sequence is 15 residues long. After removal of 4 bases from V and 2 bases from J, the junction contained 9 bases not matched to a gene. The CDR3 DNA reads TGTGCCAGCAGCCCCGGACTAGTCCCAGCCTACGAGCAGTACTTC. Translated, it gives CASSPGLVPAYEQYF.

On this clone itself: Relative to the germline gene, one junction end is altered; a read error may explain this. The chain combines TRBV5-5 with TRBJ2-7, with D maybe TRBD2 (6 bases). CDR1 SGHKS and CDR2 YYEKEE come from the germline V gene (reference sequence). The CDR3 sequence is 13 residues long. Here the CDR3 reads CASSLQEGLGAHF. The CDR3 region has the DNA TGTGCCAGCAGCTTGCAGGAGGGCCTAGGCGCCCACTTC.

In nucleotides, the CDR3 is TGTGCCAGCAGCATAGGGACGGAACAAGAGACCCAGTACTTC. Amino acids: CASSIGTEQETQYF. This sequence joins TRBV5-4 and TRBJ2-5, with D possibly being TRBD1 or TRBD2 (5 bases each). The CDR3 is 14 residues long. Germline assignment: CDR1 SGHNT and CDR2 YYREEE (reference sequence). V was shortened by 4 bases and J by 2 bases, with 12 bases between the two germline ends.

This chain joins TRBV28 and TRBJ2-7, with a weak D call TRBD1 (5 bases). The germline CDR1 and CDR2 sequences are MDHEN and SYDVKM. The length of the CDR3 is 14 residues. V lost 3 bases to trimming and J lost 7 bases, with 16 bases between them. This chain's CDR3 is CASSFQGQHREQYF. In DNA form, the CDR3 reads TGTGCCAGCAGTTTTCAGGGCCAACATCGGGAGCAGTACTTC.

This clone was observed a few times. This sequence joins TRBV28 and TRBJ1-5; tentative D call: TRBD1 (6 bases). Germline V gene data show CDR1 as MDHEN and CDR2 as SYDVKM. With 1 base removed from V and 2 bases from J, the gap between germline ends came to 12 bases. This CDR3 comprises 16 residues. CDR3 DNA: TGTGCCAGCAGTTTATTTACCAGGGGAGGCAATCAGCCCCAGCATTTT. Amino acid sequence: CASSLFTRGGNQPQHF.